These 23 T cell receptor beta chains were sequenced from one sample in a study of blood T cells in healthy people across ages. It was with a sample-barcoded 5' primer and a J-beta primer mix that a second PCR of about 6 to 11 cycles was run. Via MiXCR, TCRdb re-called the 5' RACE reads, giving one row per CDR3 protein. The sample lists fewer than 1.5 million distinct CDR3 sequences, 40% to 50% occurring once. Sample: blood. These receptors originate from a woman aged 18-29 years in good health.

This chain joins TRBV6-5 and TRBJ2-1; TRBD1 matches 9 bases. The trim removed 6 bases at V and 10 bases at J, leaving 13 bases unmatched. From germline, CDR1 is MNHEY and CDR2 SVGAGI. CDR3 size: 15 residues. In DNA, the CDR3 is TGTGCCAGCAGGGGCGGACAGGGGAGCTCCTACGAGCAGTTCTTC. It encodes CASRGGQGSSYEQFF.

V and J are TRBV24-1 and TRBJ2-4; no firm D call. The end of the DNA fits TRBJ2-7 better, so the J call may be wrong. CDR1 and CDR2 from the germline V gene are KGHDR and SFDVKD. This CDR3 has 13 amino acids. The CDR3 coding sequence is TGTGCCACAGCGAGGAGTGGCGTCAACGAGCAGTACTTC. Translating it yields CATARSGVNEQYF.

In its sample, this clonotype was seen a few times. The rearrangement uses TRBV19 and TRBJ2-4, with D possibly matching TRBD2 (5 bases). The end of the DNA aligns better with TRBJ2-7, so the J call may be wrong. In germline, CDR1 is LNHDA, CDR2 SQIVND (reference sequence). The CDR3 runs 14 residues. The CDR3 loop reads CASSIPGSRYEQYF. CDR3 DNA: TGTGCCAGTAGTATCCCGGGGTCTCGCTACGAGCAGTACTTC.

In this sample, this clonotype turned up once. The junction departs from germline at one end; a sequencing error may be responsible. The CDR3 nucleotides read TGTGCCTGCAGCTTGTCAGGACAGGGCCTTTTCTACGAGCAGTACTTC. The encoded protein is CACSLSGQGLFYEQYF. V gene TRBV11-2 combines with J gene TRBJ2-5; 8 bases agree with TRBD1. The J call may be wrong; the DNA end is better matched by TRBJ2-7. The CDR3 is 16 amino acids. Germline V CDR1 and CDR2: SGHAT, FQNNGV.

Ten or more counts support this clonotype. The V call is TRBV5-1, the J call TRBJ1-1; D is uncertain. CDR1 SGHRS and CDR2 YFSETQ come from the germline V gene. V was clipped by 0 bases and J by 7 bases, with 7 bases between them. This CDR3 comprises 12 residues. The CDR3 reads CASSLEGLEAFF. CDR3 nucleotide sequence: TGCGCCAGCAGCTTGGAGGGCCTTGAAGCTTTCTTT.

The chain recombines TRBV4-1 with TRBJ1-3; D unclear. Between the trimmed V and J ends, which lost 0 bases and 1 base, there was a span of 7 bases. Per the germline V gene, CDR1 is MGHRA and CDR2 is YSYEKL. This CDR3 has 15 residues. This CDR3 is CASSQDTGSGNTIYF. The DNA for the CDR3 is TGCGCCAGCAGCCAAGATACGGGGTCTGGAAACACCATATATTTT.

This chain connects TRBV7-9 to TRBJ2-3, with 7 bases lining up with TRBD2. Losses at the gene ends were 2 bases for V and 4 bases for J; bases not matched to a gene: 6. This CDR3 is built from 15 residues. Germline V lookup: CDR1 SEHNR, CDR2 FQNEAQ (reference sequence). In DNA form, the CDR3 reads TGTGCCAGCAGCTTATTAAGCGGGGAGTCAGATACGCAGTATTTT. Its protein is CASSLLSGESDTQYF.

This clonotype was observed a few times. The chain carries TRBV5-1 and TRBJ1-2; D might be TRBD1 (6 bases). Germline CDR1 and CDR2: SGHRS and YFSETQ. The CDR3 is made up of 15 amino acids. Trimming removed 4 bases from V and 2 bases from J, with 15 bases in between. CDR3 sequence: CASSPGRGHNYGYTF. CDR3 bases: TGCGCCAGCAGCCCCGGCAGGGGCCACAACTATGGCTACACCTTC.

This clonotype was seen a handful of times. This sequence joins TRBV7-2 and TRBJ2-1; unclear D gene. The CDR3 loop spans 15 amino acids. V dropped 7 bases and J dropped 0 bases, with 13 bases sitting between them. Germline CDR1 and CDR2: SGHTA and FQGNSA. The CDR3: CASTRSVSSYNEQFF. In nucleotides, the CDR3 is TGTGCCAGCACCAGGTCCGTCAGCTCCTACAATGAGCAGTTCTTC.

The chain has TRBV11-2 and TRBJ1-2; 11 positions match TRBD1. CDR3 length equals 17 residues. Germline trimming cut 4 bases from V and 0 bases from J; bases unmatched to any gene: 7. The germline V gene encodes CDR1 SGHAT and CDR2 FQNNGV. In DNA form, the CDR3 reads TGTGCCAGCAGCTCAGGACAGGGGGCAGGGGCTAACTATGGCTACACCTTC. Translation: CASSSGQGAGANYGYTF.

The CDR3 loop reads CASGPYRRGYTF. DNA of the CDR3: TGTGCCAGCGGGCCCTACAGGAGAGGCTACACCTTC. The genes are TRBV6-2 or TRBV6-3 and TRBJ1-2; the D gene is possibly TRBD1 (5 bases). CDR1 MNHEY and CDR2 SVGEGT come from the germline V gene. The CDR3 consists of 12 residues. V lost 8 bases, J lost 8 bases, and 15 bases lay in between.

Only a few counts were recorded for this clonotype. V and J are TRBV12-3 or TRBV12-4 and TRBJ2-1, with D perhaps matching TRBD1 or TRBD2 (6 bases each). The CDR3 has 14 amino acids. Trimming took 2 bases from V and 6 from J, leaving 11 bases between them. The CDR3 coding sequence is TGTGCCAGCAGTTTATTGGGGGGCTTCAATGAGCAGTTCTTC. Its protein is CASSLLGGFNEQFF.

The gene calls are TRBV28 and TRBJ2-7; D is possibly TRBD1 or TRBD2 (5 bases each). CDR3 length equals 14 residues. V lost 6 bases to trimming and J lost 2 bases, with 14 bases between them. The V gene's germline CDR1 is MDHEN and CDR2 SYDVKM. The CDR3 sequence: CASSHRDDTYEQYF. Here the CDR3 DNA reads TGTGCCAGCAGCCATCGGGACGACACCTACGAGCAGTACTTC.

In this sample, this clonotype turned up a few times. The chain couples TRBV27 to TRBJ1-4; D is unresolved. Germline V gene data show CDR1 as MNHEY and CDR2 as SMNVEV (reference sequence). V lost 5 bases to trimming and J lost 8 bases, with 9 bases between them. The CDR3 consists of 12 residues. The CDR3 DNA reads TGTGCCAGCAGTCCCCTGCGGGAAAAACTGTTTTTT. Its translation is CASSPLREKLFF.

The chain combines TRBV28 with TRBJ2-2; 8 nucleotides align to TRBD1. The CDR3 is 15 residues long. CDR1 and CDR2 (germline): MDHEN, SYDVKM. Trimming removed 3 bases from V and 4 bases from J; junction bases left unmatched: 4. CDR3 region: CASSFFTGGTGELFF. CDR3 DNA sequence: TGTGCCAGCAGTTTCTTTACAGGGGGCACCGGGGAGCTGTTTTTT.

This sequence joins TRBV7-2 and TRBJ2-7; D not certain. V was shortened by 1 base and J by 2 bases, with 15 bases between the two germline ends. The CDR3 has 16 amino acids. Germline CDR1 reads SGHTA; CDR2 reads FQGNSA. Written as DNA, the CDR3 is TGTGCCAGCAGCTTAGAGACGCGGCCGGGCCCCTACGAGCAGTACTTC. Translated: CASSLETRPGPYEQYF.

The chain uses TRBV5-1 and TRBJ1-4; perhaps TRBD1 as D (5 bases). The CDR3 is made up of 13 amino acids. The V and J ends lost 2 bases and 8 bases respectively, with 10 bases between them. Germline V gene lookup returns CDR1 SGHRS and CDR2 YFSETQ. The CDR3 is CASSFGTEEKLFF. In nucleotides, the CDR3 is TGCGCCAGCAGCTTTGGGACGGAAGAAAAACTGTTTTTT.

This chain links TRBV11-2 with TRBJ2-4; D not resolved. Germline V gives CDR1 SGHAT, CDR2 FQNNGV. The CDR3 contains 17 residues. V was shortened by 5 bases and J by 0 bases, with 17 bases between the two germline ends. The CDR3 sequence is CASSGLRHDLAKNIQYF. DNA of the CDR3: TGTGCCAGCAGCGGTTTGCGACACGATCTAGCCAAAAACATTCAGTACTTC.

The CDR3 region has the DNA TGTGCCAGCAGTTACTCGACACTGTGGGGGGCAGAAGGGAGTGGAGGCTACACCTTC. It is translated as CASSYSTLWGAEGSGGYTF. This chain uses TRBV6-5 with TRBJ1-2; tentative D call: TRBD1 (6 bases). The CDR3 is made up of 19 amino acids. Germline V CDR1 and CDR2: MNHEY, SVGAGI. V dropped 0 bases and J dropped 8 bases, with 28 bases sitting between them.

The chain employs TRBV9 and TRBJ2-2, with 9 bases fitting TRBD2. Germline V gives CDR1 SGDLS, CDR2 YYNGEE. The CDR3 covers 19 residues. The trim removed 3 bases at V and 3 bases at J, leaving 15 bases unmatched. The CDR3, as DNA: TGTGCCAGCAGCGCCCCGCTTAGGCGGGGGGGCGTTGACACCGGGGAGCTGTTTTTT. Translating it yields CASSAPLRRGGVDTGELFF.

The J gene is TRBJ2-3, the V gene TRBV13; TRBD2 agrees at 8 bases. This CDR3 region has 18 residues. The V segment lost 1 base and the J segment 2 bases; nucleotides outside the gene matches: 11. CDR1 and CDR2 (germline): PRHDT, FYEKMQ (reference sequence). This CDR3 is CASSLVGLAQEHTDTQYF. CDR3 nucleotides: TGTGCCAGCAGCTTAGTCGGACTAGCCCAAGAACACACAGATACGCAGTATTTT.

This clonotype was seen more than once but under ten times. V usage is TRBV6-5 and J usage is TRBJ2-7; 8 positions agree with TRBD1. Germline V gene sequence: CDR1 MNHEY, CDR2 SVGAGI. The CDR3 covers 15 residues. V lost 5 bases to trimming and J lost 4 bases; unmatched junction nucleotides: 10. CDR3: CASSPTGTGEYEQYF. Here the CDR3 DNA reads TGTGCCAGCAGTCCCACCGGGACAGGAGAATACGAGCAGTACTTC.

The V gene is TRBV20-1, the J gene TRBJ1-5, with unresolved D. The CDR3 contains 15 residues. Trimming shortened V by 1 base and J by 9 bases, and 19 bases separated the two germline ends. Germline CDR1 reads DFQATT; CDR2 reads SNEGSKA (reference sequence). CDR3 sequence (DNA): TGCAGTGCTAGAGCTGACGCCGGGGAATCGGCGCCCCAGCATTTT. Protein: CSARADAGESAPQHF.